One and the same sample provided the 2 T cell receptor beta chains below, sequenced in a study of blood T cell repertoires in COVID-19. Measured with immunoSEQ multiplex PCR; TCRdb has only the in-frame clones, and not every one. The profile shows around 250,000 clones, 80% to 90% of them singletons. Sequencing was done on a sample of PBMCs or T cells enriched from blood (not recorded which). The source of these receptors is a woman in her forties or fifties who had recovered from COVID-19.

The chain recombines TRBV5-1 with TRBJ2-5; D gene ambiguous. Trimming took 4 bases from V and 2 from J, leaving 9 bases between them. The CDR3 has 13 residues. The germline gives CDR1 SGHRS, CDR2 YFSETQ. CDR3 amino acids: CASSLQIQETQYF. In DNA form, the CDR3 reads TGCGCCAGCAGCCTACAGATACAAGAGACCCAGTACTTC.

This sequence joins TRBV28 and TRBJ1-2, with 7 bases fitting TRBD1. Germline CDR1 and CDR2: MDHEN and SYDVKM. The CDR3 is 15 amino acids. V lost 2 bases to trimming and J lost 4 bases; unmatched junction nucleotides: 7. As DNA, the CDR3 is TGTGCCAGCAGTTTACGACAGGGATGGCCCTATGGCTACACCTTC. It specifies CASSLRQGWPYGYTF.